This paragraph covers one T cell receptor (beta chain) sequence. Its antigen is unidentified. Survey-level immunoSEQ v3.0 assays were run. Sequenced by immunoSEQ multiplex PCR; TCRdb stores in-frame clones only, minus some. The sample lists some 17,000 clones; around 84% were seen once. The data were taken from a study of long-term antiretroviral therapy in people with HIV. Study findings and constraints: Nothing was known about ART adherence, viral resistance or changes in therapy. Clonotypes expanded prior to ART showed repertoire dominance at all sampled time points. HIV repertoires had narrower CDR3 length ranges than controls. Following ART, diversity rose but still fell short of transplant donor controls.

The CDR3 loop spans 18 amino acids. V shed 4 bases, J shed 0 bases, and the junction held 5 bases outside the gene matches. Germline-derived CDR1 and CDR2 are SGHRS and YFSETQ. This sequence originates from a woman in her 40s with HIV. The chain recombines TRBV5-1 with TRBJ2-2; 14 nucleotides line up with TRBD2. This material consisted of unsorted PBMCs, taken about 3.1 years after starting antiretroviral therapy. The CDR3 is CASSRRTSGGTNTGELFF. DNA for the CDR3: TGCGCCAGCAGCCGCCGGACTAGCGGGGGGACGAACACCGGGGAGCTGTTTTTT.